The entry that follows covers one T cell receptor beta chain sequence. Its antigen is as yet unknown. TCRdb's copy holds only in-frame clones and misses some; the assay was immunoSEQ multiplex PCR. The sample contains over 95,000 clones, under 70% of which appear only once. These data originate in a study of shared clonotypes between healthy human individuals. Overall study results and limits: Unshared clonotypes carried lower generation probabilities than those common to all four donors. Tissues were not sampled, only blood, and their repertoires likely differ.

Germline V CDR1 and CDR2: LNHDA, SQIVND (reference sequence). Trimming pared 0 bases from V and 4 bases from J, leaving 6 bases between. CDR3 length: 13 residues. This chain uses TRBV19 with TRBJ1-1; D gene ambiguous. The sequencing sample was made of memory CD8+ T cells sorted from blood. Subset specified: CD45RO+ cells pooled with CCR7-negative TemRA cells. This receptor was taken from a woman aged 25 to 39 in good health. CDR3 in DNA: TGTGCCAGTAGTATAGAAAGCGGCACTGAAGCTTTCTTT. It translates to CASSIESGTEAFF.